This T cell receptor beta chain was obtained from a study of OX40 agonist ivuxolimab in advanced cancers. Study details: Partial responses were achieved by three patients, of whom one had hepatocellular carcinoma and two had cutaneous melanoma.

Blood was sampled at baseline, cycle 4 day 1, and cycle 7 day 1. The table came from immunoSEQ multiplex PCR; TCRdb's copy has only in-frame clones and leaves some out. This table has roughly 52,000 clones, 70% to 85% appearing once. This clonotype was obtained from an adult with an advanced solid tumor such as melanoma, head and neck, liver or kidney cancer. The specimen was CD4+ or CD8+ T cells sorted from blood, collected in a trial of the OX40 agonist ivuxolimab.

The CDR3 DNA reads TGTGCCAGCAGCTTAGTGGGGGGGGCCCAGAGATACGAGCAGTACTTC. It specifies CASSLVGGAQRYEQYF. The chain joins TRBV11-2 to TRBJ2-7, with D perhaps TRBD2 (7 bases). Trimming removed 1 base at V and 4 bases at J, with 17 bases between. Germline CDR1 reads SGHAT; CDR2 reads FQNNGV. CDR3 length equals 16 residues.